This T cell receptor (beta chain) was retrieved from a study of cytomegalovirus exposure and HLA in healthy donors. Broader study findings: It was reported that TCR beta sequences correctly inferred the HLA-A and HLA-B alleles for most subjects. Among the CMV-associated chains, a few were confirmed in vitro as specific for CMV antigens. Relative to equally common others, HLA-associated TCR beta chains showed greater clonal expansion in a later analysis. As a later analysis showed, several of the most significant clusters appeared to be linked to common viral pathogens.

Of note for this clone: What it binds is not known.

Primers: 60 Vbeta forward and 13 Jbeta reverse. Here immunoSEQ multiplex PCR was the method, and the copy in TCRdb shows in-frame clones only, minus some. The sample yields more than 65,000 clones, under 70% seen once. Sequences were obtained from PBMCs. The sequence was obtained from a woman in her 50s in good health and CMV-seropositive.

This chain's CDR3 is CATSRSNQPQHF. The CDR3 bases are TGTGCCACCAGTCGTAGCAATCAGCCCCAGCATTTT. The chain combines TRBV15 with TRBJ1-5; D call uncertain. The V and J ends lost 6 bases and 0 bases respectively, with 3 bases between them. The CDR3 runs 12 residues. Per the germline V gene, CDR1 is LNHNV and CDR2 is YYDKDF (reference sequence).